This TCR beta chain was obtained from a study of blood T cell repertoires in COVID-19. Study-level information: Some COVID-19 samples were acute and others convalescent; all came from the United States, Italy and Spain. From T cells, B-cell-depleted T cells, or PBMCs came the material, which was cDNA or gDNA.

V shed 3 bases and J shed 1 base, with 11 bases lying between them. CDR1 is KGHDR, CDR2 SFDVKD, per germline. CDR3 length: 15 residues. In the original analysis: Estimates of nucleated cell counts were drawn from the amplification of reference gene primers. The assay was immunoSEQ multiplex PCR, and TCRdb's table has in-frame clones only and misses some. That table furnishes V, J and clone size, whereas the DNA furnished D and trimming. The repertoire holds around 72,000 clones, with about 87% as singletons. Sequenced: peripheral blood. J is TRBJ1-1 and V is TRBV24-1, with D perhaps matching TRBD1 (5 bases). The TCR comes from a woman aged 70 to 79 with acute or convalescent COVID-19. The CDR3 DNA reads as TGTGCCACCAGTGATCCGACAGCCCCGAACACTGAAGCTTTCTTT. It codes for CATSDPTAPNTEAFF.